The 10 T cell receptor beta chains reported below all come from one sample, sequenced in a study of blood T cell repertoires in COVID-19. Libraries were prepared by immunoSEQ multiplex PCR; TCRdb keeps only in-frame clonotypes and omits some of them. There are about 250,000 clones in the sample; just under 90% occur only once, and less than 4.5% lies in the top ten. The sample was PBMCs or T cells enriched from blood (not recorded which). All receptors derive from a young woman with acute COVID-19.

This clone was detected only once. The CDR3 sequence: CASSLTGTNEKLFF. DNA of the CDR3: TGTGCCAGCAGCTTGACAGGGACGAATGAAAAACTGTTTTTT. The chain has TRBV5-6 and TRBJ1-4, with a weak D call TRBD1 (6 bases). Trimming removed 1 base from V and 5 bases from J, with 9 bases in between. CDR1 and CDR2 from the germline V gene are SGHDT and YYEEEE. The CDR3 consists of 14 residues.

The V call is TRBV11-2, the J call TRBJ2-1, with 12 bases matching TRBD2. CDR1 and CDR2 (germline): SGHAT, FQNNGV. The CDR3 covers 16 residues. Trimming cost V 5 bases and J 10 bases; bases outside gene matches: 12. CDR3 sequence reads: CASSHSLAGGQREQFF. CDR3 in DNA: TGTGCCAGCAGCCACTCCCTAGCGGGGGGGCAACGGGAGCAGTTCTTC.

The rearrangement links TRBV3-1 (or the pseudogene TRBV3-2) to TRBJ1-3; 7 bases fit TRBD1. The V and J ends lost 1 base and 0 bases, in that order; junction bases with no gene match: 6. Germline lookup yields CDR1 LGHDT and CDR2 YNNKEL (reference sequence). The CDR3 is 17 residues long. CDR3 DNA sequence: TGTGCCAGCAGCCAAGGGACAGGTCATTTCTCTGGAAACACCATATATTTT. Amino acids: CASSQGTGHFSGNTIYF.

The CDR3 coding sequence is TGTGCCAGCTCACCACCGTACGGCAGGGGGTCCTACGAGCAGTACTTC. It specifies CASSPPYGRGSYEQYF. The chain carries TRBV18 and TRBJ2-7; TRBD1 matches 7 bases. The CDR3 loop spans 16 amino acids. After removal of 0 bases from V and 1 base from J, the junction contained 6 bases not matched to a gene. Germline V gene sequence: CDR1 KGHSH, CDR2 LQKENI.

The CDR3 bases are TGTGCCAGCAGTGAAAGAGGAATAAGCCAGCCCCAGCATTTT. This encodes CASSERGISQPQHF. The chain is built from TRBV2 and TRBJ1-5; D remains ambiguous. V was shortened by 2 bases and J by 7 bases, with 12 bases between the two germline ends. The CDR3 consists of 14 residues. The V gene's germline CDR1 is SNHLY and CDR2 FYNNEI. Filled out from reference TRBV2 and TRBJ1-5, the complete variable domain reads EPEVTQTPSHQVTQMGQEVILRCVPISNHLYFYWYRQILGQKVEFLVSFYNNEISEKSEIFDDQFSVERPDGSNFTLKIRSTKLEDSAMYFCASSERGISQPQHFGDGTRLSIL.

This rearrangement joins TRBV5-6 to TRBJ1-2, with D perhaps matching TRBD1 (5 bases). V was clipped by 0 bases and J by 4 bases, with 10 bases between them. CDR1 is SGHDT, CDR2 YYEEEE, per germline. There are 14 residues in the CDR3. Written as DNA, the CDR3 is TGTGCCAGCAGCTTGGATGGGGGGACCTATGGCTACACCTTC. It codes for CASSLDGGTYGYTF.

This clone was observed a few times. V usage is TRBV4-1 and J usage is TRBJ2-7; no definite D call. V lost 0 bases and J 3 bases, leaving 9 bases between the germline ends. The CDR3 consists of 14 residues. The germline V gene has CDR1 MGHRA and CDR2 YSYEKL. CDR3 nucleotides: TGCGCCAGCAGCCAAGAACGAGTTTACTACGAGCAGTACTTC. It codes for CASSQERVYYEQYF.

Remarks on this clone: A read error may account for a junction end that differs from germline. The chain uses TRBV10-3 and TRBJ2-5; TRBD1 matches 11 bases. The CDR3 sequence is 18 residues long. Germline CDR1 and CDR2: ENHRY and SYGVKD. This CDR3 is CAISEYRPGQGDQETQYF. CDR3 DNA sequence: TGTGCCATCAGTGAGTATCGCCCGGGACAGGGGGACCAGGAGACCCAGTACTTC.

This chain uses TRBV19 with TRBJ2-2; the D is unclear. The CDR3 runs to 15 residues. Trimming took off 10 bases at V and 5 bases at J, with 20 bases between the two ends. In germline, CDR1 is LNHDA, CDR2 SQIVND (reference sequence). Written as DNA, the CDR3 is TGTGCCACCGTGACGGCGAACAGACCTACCGGGGAGCTGTTTTTT. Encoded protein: CATVTANRPTGELFF.

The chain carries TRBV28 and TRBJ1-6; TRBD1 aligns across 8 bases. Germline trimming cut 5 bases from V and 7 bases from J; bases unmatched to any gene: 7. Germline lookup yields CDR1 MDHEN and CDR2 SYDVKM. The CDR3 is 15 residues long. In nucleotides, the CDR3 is TGTGCCAGCAGTCCCAGGGACAGGCGAAATTCACCCCTCCACTTT. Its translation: CASSPRDRRNSPLHF.